These T cell receptor beta chains were read from a single sample in a study of T cells in Graves' hyperthyroidism and ophthalmopathy. TCRdb passed the multiplex PCR reads through MiXCR, listing each CDR3 protein once. This table has more than 500,000 distinct CDR3 sequences, roughly 15% appearing once. The material sequenced was blood. All receptors come from a young woman with Graves' ophthalmopathy. The CDR3 runs from the conserved cysteine through the conserved F or W. Each record gives: V gene, clone size, J gene, D gene, CDR3 DNA, CDR3 protein. A D gene is named only where the DNA matches it firmly. Size values are once, few and many counts, or a class for expanded clones, and some rows have none.

v_gene: TRBV12-3/TRBV12-4; abundance: many; j_gene: TRBJ2-1; d_gene: .; CDR3nt: TGTGCCAGCAACCCGGACAGAGACAATGAGCAGTTCTTC; CDR3aa: CASNPDRDNEQFF
v_gene: TRBV24-1; abundance: .; j_gene: TRBJ2-5; d_gene: .; CDR3nt: TGTGCCACCAGTGATGCCGCCAGGTTGCCGGAGACCCAGTACTTC; CDR3aa: CATSDAARLPETQYF
v_gene: TRBV12-3/TRBV12-4; abundance: many; j_gene: TRBJ2-3; d_gene: .; CDR3nt: TGTGCCAGCAGTTTCCCCCGAACCAGCACAGATACGCAGTATTTT; CDR3aa: CASSFPRTSTDTQYF
v_gene: TRBV12-3/TRBV12-4; abundance: .; j_gene: TRBJ1-1; d_gene: .; CDR3nt: TGTGCCAGCAATAACGGACCTAACACTGAAGCTTTCTTT; CDR3aa: CASNNGPNTEAFF
v_gene: TRBV28; abundance: few; j_gene: TRBJ2-7; d_gene: .; CDR3nt: TGTGCCAGCAGTTTCGAGGGTGGGGGCTCCTACGAGCAGTACTTC; CDR3aa: CASSFEGGGSYEQYF
v_gene: TRBV27; abundance: .; j_gene: TRBJ2-3; d_gene: TRBD2; CDR3nt: TGTGCCAGCAGTTCCTTAGCGGGACGGAACACAGATACGCAGTATTTT; CDR3aa: CASSSLAGRNTDTQYF
v_gene: TRBV7-3; abundance: few; j_gene: TRBJ2-2; d_gene: .; CDR3nt: TGTGCCAGCAGCTCTACTTACACCGGGGAGCTGTTTTTT; CDR3aa: CASSSTYTGELFF
v_gene: TRBV20-1; abundance: .; j_gene: TRBJ2-1; d_gene: .; CDR3nt: TGCGGTGCTAAATTGGGCAGTGGCGGTGAGCAGTTCTTC; CDR3aa: CGAKLGSGGEQFF
v_gene: TRBV4-1; abundance: many; j_gene: TRBJ2-3; d_gene: .; CDR3nt: TGCGCCAGCAGCCAAGATCTCAGGGGCGGAGCAGATACGCAGTATTTT; CDR3aa: CASSQDLRGGADTQYF
v_gene: TRBV5-1; abundance: few; j_gene: TRBJ2-5; d_gene: .; CDR3nt: TGCGCCAGCAGCTTCTCGGGGGGCGGTGAGACCCAGTACTTC; CDR3aa: CASSFSGGGETQYF
v_gene: TRBV6-1; abundance: few; j_gene: TRBJ1-5; d_gene: TRBD1; CDR3nt: TGTGCCAGCAGAACGGACAGGGGAGGAGGGCAGCCCCAGCATTTT; CDR3aa: CASRTDRGGGQPQHF
v_gene: TRBV10-3; abundance: few; j_gene: TRBJ2-7; d_gene: TRBD1; CDR3nt: TGTGCCATCAGGAAAGAACAGGGGGCCTACGAGCAGTACTTC; CDR3aa: CAIRKEQGAYEQYF
v_gene: TRBV5-1; abundance: .; j_gene: TRBJ1-3; d_gene: TRBD1; CDR3nt: TGCGCCAGCAGCCCGACAGGGGTTGGAAACACCATATATTTT; CDR3aa: CASSPTGVGNTIYF
v_gene: TRBV7-2; abundance: many; j_gene: TRBJ1-2; d_gene: TRBD1; CDR3nt: TGTGCCAGCAGCTTAGAAGGGACAGGGGGCAACTATGGCTACACCTTC; CDR3aa: CASSLEGTGGNYGYTF
v_gene: TRBV7-2; abundance: many; j_gene: TRBJ1-2; d_gene: TRBD1; CDR3nt: TGTGCCAGCAGCTTAGATGGGACAGTCTATGGCTACACCTTC; CDR3aa: CASSLDGTVYGYTF
v_gene: TRBV28; abundance: many; j_gene: TRBJ1-2; d_gene: .; CDR3nt: TGTGCCAGCAGCCCCGTACGGGAGGCCTATGGCTACACCTTC; CDR3aa: CASSPVREAYGYTF
v_gene: TRBV20-1; abundance: many; j_gene: TRBJ2-3; d_gene: TRBD2; CDR3nt: TGCAGTGCTAGACGAATTACGGGGGGGGATAGCACAGATACGCAGTATTTT; CDR3aa: CSARRITGGDSTDTQYF
v_gene: TRBV4-3; abundance: .; j_gene: TRBJ2-7; d_gene: TRBD1; CDR3nt: TGCGCCAGCAGCCACCCCAAGGGAACAGGGGGTGATTACGAGCAGTACTTC; CDR3aa: CASSHPKGTGGDYEQYF